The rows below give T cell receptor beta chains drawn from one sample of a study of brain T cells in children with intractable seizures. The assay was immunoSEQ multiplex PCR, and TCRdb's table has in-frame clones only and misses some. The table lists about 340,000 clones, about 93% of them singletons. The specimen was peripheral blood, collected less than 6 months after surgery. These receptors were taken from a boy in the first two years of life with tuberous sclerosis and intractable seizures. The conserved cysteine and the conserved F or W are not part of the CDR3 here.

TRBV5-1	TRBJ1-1	ASSLGDNEAF
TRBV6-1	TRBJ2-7	ASSERGTGRTYEQY
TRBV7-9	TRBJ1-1	ASRDFRASKMNTEAF
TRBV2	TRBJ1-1	ASSDRVSTEAF
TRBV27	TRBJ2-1	ASSLEGGRQF
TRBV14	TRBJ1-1	ASSPRWNNMNTEAF
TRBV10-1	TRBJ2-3	ASSDVGSLDTQY
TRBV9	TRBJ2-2	ASSAKLGTSGYTGELF
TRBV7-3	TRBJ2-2	ASSLRSGHETGELF
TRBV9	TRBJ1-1	ASSWGNTEAF
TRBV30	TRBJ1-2	AQSQGLHGYT
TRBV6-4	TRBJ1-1	AIVTGIEAF
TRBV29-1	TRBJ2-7	SVDEPGPYEQY
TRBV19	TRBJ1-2	ASSPRSNLLQGYT
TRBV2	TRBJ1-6	ASSVNNSPLH
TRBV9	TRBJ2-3	ASSAQRGGLGDTQY
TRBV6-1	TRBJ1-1	ASSEASQMNTEAF
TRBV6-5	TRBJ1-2	ASLGREQSNYGYT
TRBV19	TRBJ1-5	ATGRSINQPQH
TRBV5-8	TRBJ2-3	ASSLDRGPADTQY
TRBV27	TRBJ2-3	ASSLGTTSTDTQY
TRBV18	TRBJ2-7	ASSPRDLRVYEQY
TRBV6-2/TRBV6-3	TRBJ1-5	ASSEQGYNQPQH
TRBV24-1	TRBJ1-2	ATSDGQGGDYGYT
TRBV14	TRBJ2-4	ASSQDQGHPLAKNIQY
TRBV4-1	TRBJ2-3	ASSQLGTASTDTQY
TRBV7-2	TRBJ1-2	ASSLERGPYGYT
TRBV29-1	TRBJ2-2	SVDRGGNTGELF
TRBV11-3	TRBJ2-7	ASSSRLAGINEQY
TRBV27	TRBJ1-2	ASSPSGPMDGYT
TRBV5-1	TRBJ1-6	ASSLGDIYNSPLH
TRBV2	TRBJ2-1	ASRILAGNEQF
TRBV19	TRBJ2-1	ASSIMDSMSNEQF
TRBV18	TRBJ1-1	ASSSPSQGWRNTEAF
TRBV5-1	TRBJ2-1	ASSFFPTSAIYNEQF
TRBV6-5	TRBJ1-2	ASSFRTDGYT
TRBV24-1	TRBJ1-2	ATSSSGNYGYT
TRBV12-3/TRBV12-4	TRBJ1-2	ASSNGQHYGYT
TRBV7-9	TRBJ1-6	ASSLFHPNSPLH
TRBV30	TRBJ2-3	AWSLGASKQY
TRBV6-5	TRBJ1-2	ASSYVRAPYGYT
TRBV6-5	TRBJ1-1	ASSYSDSWTEAF
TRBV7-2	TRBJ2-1	ASSLYFGGLAGDNEQF
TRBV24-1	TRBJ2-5	ATSDTPRQGLEETQY
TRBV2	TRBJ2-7	ASLGASMSLEQY
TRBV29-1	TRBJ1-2	SAGRGARGYT
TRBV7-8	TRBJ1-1	ASSSTGAPNTEAF
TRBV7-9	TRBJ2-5	ASSSQTGQGWETQY